The source of this T cell receptor beta chain is a study of post-analysis software for immune sequencing data. Study in general: Multiple sclerosis in the patients followed relapsing-remitting, secondary progressive and progressive-relapsing courses.

Overall study findings and caveats: Patients had higher frequencies than controls of a handful of TRBV segments, including TRBV5-6, TRBV5-1 and TRBV20-1. Diversity measured as normalized Chao1 was significantly lower in multiple sclerosis patients than in controls.

TCR beta cDNA libraries had unique molecular identifiers. Input populations of about 0.95 to 10 million T cells gave rise to about 480,000 cDNA molecules. TCRdb reprocessed the PCR reads via MiXCR and lists one record per CDR3 protein. The table has a few hundred thousand distinct CDR3 sequences, 39% seen once; the top ten hold 7.6%. Regarding this clonotype: Its cognate antigen is unknown.

The CDR3 sequence is 16 residues long. The germline V gene has CDR1 DFQATT and CDR2 SNEGSKA (reference sequence). Trimming at V came to 3 bases and at J to 3 bases, leaving 13 bases not matched to a gene. The chain joins TRBV20-1 to TRBJ2-5; 7 bases match TRBD1. Source material: blood. The TCR was taken from a girl aged 2-9 years with multiple sclerosis. The CDR3 bases are TGCAGTGCTAGTCGACAGGGAACTATCAACAAAGAGACCCAGTACTTC. Protein sequence: CSASRQGTINKETQYF.